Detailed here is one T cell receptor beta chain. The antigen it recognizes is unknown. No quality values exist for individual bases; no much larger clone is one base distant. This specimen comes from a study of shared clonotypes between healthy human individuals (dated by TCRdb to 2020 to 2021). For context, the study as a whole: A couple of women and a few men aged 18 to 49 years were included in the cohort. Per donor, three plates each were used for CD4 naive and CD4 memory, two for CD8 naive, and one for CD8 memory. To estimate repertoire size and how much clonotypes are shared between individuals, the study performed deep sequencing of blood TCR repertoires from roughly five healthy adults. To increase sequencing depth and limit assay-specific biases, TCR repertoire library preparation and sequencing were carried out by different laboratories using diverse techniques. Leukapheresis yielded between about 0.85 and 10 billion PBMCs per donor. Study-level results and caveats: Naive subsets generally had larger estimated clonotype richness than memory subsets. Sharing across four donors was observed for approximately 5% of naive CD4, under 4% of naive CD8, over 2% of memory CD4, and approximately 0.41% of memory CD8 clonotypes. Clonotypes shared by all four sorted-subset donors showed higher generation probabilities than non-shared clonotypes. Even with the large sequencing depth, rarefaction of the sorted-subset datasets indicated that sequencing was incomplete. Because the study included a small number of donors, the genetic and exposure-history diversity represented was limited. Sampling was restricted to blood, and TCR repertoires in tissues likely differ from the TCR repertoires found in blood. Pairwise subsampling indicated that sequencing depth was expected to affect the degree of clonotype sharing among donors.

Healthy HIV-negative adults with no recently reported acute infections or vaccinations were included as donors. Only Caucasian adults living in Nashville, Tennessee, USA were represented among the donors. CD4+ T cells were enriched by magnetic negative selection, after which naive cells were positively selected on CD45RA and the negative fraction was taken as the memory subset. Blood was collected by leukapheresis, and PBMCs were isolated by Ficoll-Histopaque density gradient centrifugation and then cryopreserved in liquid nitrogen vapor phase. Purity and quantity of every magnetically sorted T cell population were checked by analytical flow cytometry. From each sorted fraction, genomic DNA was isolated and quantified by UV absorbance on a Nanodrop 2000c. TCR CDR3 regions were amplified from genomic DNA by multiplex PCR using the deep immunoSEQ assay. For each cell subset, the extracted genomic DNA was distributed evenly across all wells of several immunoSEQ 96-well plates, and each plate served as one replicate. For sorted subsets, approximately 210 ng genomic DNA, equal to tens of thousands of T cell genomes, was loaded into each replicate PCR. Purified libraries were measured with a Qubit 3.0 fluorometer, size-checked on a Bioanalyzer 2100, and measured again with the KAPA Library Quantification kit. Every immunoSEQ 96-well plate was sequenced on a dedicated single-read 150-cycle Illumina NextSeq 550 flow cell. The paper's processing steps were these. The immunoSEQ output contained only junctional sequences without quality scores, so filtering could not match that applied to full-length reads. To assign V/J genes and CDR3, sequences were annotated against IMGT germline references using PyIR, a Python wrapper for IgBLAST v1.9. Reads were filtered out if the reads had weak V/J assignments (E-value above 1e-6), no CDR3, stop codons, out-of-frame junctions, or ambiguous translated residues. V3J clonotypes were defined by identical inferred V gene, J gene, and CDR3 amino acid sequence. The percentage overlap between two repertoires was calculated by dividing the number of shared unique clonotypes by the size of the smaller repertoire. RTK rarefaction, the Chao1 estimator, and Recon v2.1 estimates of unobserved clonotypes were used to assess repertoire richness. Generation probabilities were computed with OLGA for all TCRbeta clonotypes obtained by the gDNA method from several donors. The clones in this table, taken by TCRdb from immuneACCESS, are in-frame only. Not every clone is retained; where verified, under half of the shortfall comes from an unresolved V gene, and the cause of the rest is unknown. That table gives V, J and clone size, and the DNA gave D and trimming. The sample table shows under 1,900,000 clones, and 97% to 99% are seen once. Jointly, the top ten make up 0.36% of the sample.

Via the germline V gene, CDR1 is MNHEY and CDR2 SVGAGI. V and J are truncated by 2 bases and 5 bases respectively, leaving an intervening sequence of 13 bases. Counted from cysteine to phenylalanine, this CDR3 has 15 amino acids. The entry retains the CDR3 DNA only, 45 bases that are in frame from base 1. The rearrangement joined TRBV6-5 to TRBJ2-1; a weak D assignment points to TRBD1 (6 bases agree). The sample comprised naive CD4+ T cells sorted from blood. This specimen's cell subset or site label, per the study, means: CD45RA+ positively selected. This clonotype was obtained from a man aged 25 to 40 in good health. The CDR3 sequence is CASSYRVGQNNEQFF. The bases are TGTGCCAGCAGTTACAGGGTCGGACAGAACAATGAGCAGTTCTTC.